Shown below are 16 T cell receptor beta chains from a single sample sequenced in a study of T-cell memory formation after mild COVID-19. Via MiXCR, TCRdb re-called the 5' RACE reads, giving one row per CDR3 protein. The sample lists around 450,000 distinct CDR3 sequences, about 24% seen once, with roughly 9.7% in the top ten. The sequencing sample was made of PBMCs or a T cell subset sorted from them (not recorded which). The origin of the receptors is an adult woman who had mild COVID-19 (a few samples of this study predate the infection). Cell type and time point are not known.

The count of this clonotype is one. This chain joins TRBV7-2 and TRBJ1-6; TRBD1 agrees at 8 bases. V lost 6 bases and J lost 7; bases outside the gene matches: 5. The CDR3 has 14 amino acids. Germline V gene data show CDR1 as SGHTA and CDR2 as FQGNSA. The CDR3 loop is CASSNDRGNSPLHF. CDR3 DNA sequence: TGTGCCAGCAGTAATGACAGGGGCAATTCACCCCTCCACTTT.

The chain carries TRBV16 and TRBJ2-4; perhaps D is TRBD1 or TRBD2 (5 bases each). This CDR3 is built from 18 residues. Deletions cut 0 bases from V and 6 bases from J, with 21 bases between. Germline assignment: CDR1 KGHSY and CDR2 FQNENV. The CDR3 here is CASSQSAQGASPLNIQYF. CDR3 coding DNA: TGTGCCAGCAGCCAATCGGCCCAGGGCGCTAGCCCTTTAAACATTCAGTACTTC.

This chain links TRBV7-2 with TRBJ1-6, with a weak D call TRBD1 (5 bases). Germline V gives CDR1 SGHTA, CDR2 FQGNSA. The CDR3 contains 16 residues. Trimming removed 4 bases from V and 10 bases from J, with 20 bases in between. DNA of the CDR3: TGTGCCAGCAGCTGGGCGGACATAAGAAATGGCTCACCCCTCCACTTT. Protein sequence: CASSWADIRNGSPLHF.

The chain has TRBV18 and TRBJ1-2, with D tentatively TRBD1 (5 bases). The germline V and J ends were trimmed by 6 bases and 4 bases, with 18 bases remaining between them. This CDR3 comprises 15 residues. Germline CDR1 KGHSH, CDR2 LQKENI. CDR3 DNA: TGTGCCAGCTCCCCTGGTGGTGCAGGGCTCTATGGCTACACCTTC. The encoded protein is CASSPGGAGLYGYTF.

The genes are TRBV5-1 and TRBJ1-1, with 7 bases aligning to TRBD1. The germline gives CDR1 SGHRS, CDR2 YFSETQ. Germline trimming cut 1 base from V and 5 bases from J; bases unmatched to any gene: 5. The length of the CDR3 is 14 residues. CDR3 region: CASSLTGQATEAFF. In DNA form, the CDR3 reads TGCGCCAGCAGCTTGACCGGACAGGCAACTGAAGCTTTCTTT.

This clonotype was seen ten or more times. The genes are TRBV12-3 or TRBV12-4 and TRBJ2-2; D is uncertain. The V and J ends lost 7 bases and 6 bases respectively, with 9 bases between them. This CDR3 is built from 12 residues. For the CDR3, the DNA is TGTGCCAGCACCTTAGGTCCCGGGGAGCTGTTTTTT. Translated: CASTLGPGELFF.

This chain connects TRBV5-1 to TRBJ2-3, with TRBD2 matching 9 bases. The CDR3 contains 17 residues. In germline, CDR1 is SGHRS, CDR2 YFSETQ. Trimming removed 1 base from V and 1 base from J; junction bases left unmatched: 7. CDR3 loop: CASSLRPGLAGTDTQYF. The CDR3 DNA reads TGCGCCAGCAGCTTGAGACCGGGACTAGCAGGCACAGATACGCAGTATTTT.

This clonotype was picked up a small number of times. This chain links TRBV12-3 or TRBV12-4 with TRBJ1-5; D gene uncertain. The CDR3 is 17 residues long. The V end was cut by 2 bases, the J end by 5 bases, with 19 bases between. The CDR3 region is CASSLNFRRRVDQPQHF. The CDR3 nucleotides are TGTGCCAGCAGTTTAAACTTTAGGAGGAGGGTGGATCAGCCCCAGCATTTT.

DNA for the CDR3: TGTGCCAGCAGCCCCGGACTAGCGGGGGTTAACCGTGCAGATACGCAGTATTTT. Protein product: CASSPGLAGVNRADTQYF. The V and J genes are TRBV3-1 and TRBJ2-3, with 13 bases that match TRBD2. CDR3 length: 18 amino acids. The trim removed 4 bases at V and 4 bases at J, leaving 11 bases unmatched. Germline CDR1 and CDR2: LGHDT and YNNKEL (reference sequence).

This CDR3 is CAISDRGLESEQFF. The CDR3 DNA sequence: TGTGCCATTTCGGACAGGGGGCTTGAAAGTGAGCAGTTCTTC. The chain couples TRBV10-3 to TRBJ2-1; 11 positions match TRBD1. The J segment lost 9 bases and the V segment lost 9 bases, leaving 10 bases of the junction unmatched. This CDR3 has 14 residues. Looked up from germline, CDR1 is ENHRY and CDR2 is SYGVKD.

In this sample, this clonotype turned up a few times. The rearrangement uses TRBV4-1 and TRBJ1-1; D not certain. The CDR3 spans 14 residues. CDR1 is MGHRA and CDR2 is YSYEKL in the germline V gene. V was cut by 0 bases and J by 4 bases, with 9 bases left in between. The CDR3 sequence: CASSQDSRVTEAFF. CDR3 DNA: TGCGCCAGCAGCCAAGATAGTAGGGTCACTGAAGCTTTCTTT.

The V and J genes are TRBV15 and TRBJ2-7, with a possible D match to TRBD1 (8 bases). This CDR3 contains 20 residues. V shed 0 bases and J shed 4 bases, with 28 bases lying between them. The germline CDR1 and CDR2 sequences are LNHNV and YYDKDF (reference sequence). CDR3 DNA: TGTGCCACCAGCAGAGATTGGCAGGGGGCTTCGTCTAGCGGCAATTACGAGCAGTACTTC. Its protein is CATSRDWQGASSSGNYEQYF.

V is TRBV24-1 and J is TRBJ2-1; 9 bases line up with TRBD2. CDR1 and CDR2 (germline): KGHDR, SFDVKD. The CDR3 length is 15 residues. The J segment lost 2 bases and the V segment lost 4 bases, leaving 2 bases of the junction unmatched. CDR3 DNA sequence: TGTGCCACCAGTGAAGGCGGGAGGGCCTACAATGAGCAGTTCTTC. It is translated as CATSEGGRAYNEQFF.

The sample holds many counts of this clonotype. The chain recombines TRBV12-3 or TRBV12-4 with TRBJ1-1; a possible D gene is TRBD1 (5 bases). V was shortened by 3 bases and J by 7 bases, with 9 bases between the two germline ends. The CDR3 consists of 12 residues. CDR3 loop: CASSFGTGEAFF. In nucleotides, the CDR3 is TGTGCCAGCAGTTTTGGAACAGGTGAAGCTTTCTTT.

This clonotype appeared a few times. The genes are TRBV29-1 and TRBJ1-1; weak D call: TRBD1 (6 bases). From germline, CDR1 is SQVTM and CDR2 ANQGSEA. Between the trimmed V and J ends, which lost 7 bases and 1 base, there was a span of 7 bases. The CDR3 extends over 11 amino acids. CDR3 in amino acids: CSGGRNTEAFF. CDR3 bases: TGCAGCGGGGGGCGGAACACTGAAGCTTTCTTT.

Here the CDR3 reads CASSSTPGTGGGSYGYTF. CDR3 sequence (DNA): TGTGCCAGCAGTTCAACTCCCGGGACAGGGGGTGGGAGCTATGGCTACACCTTC. This chain connects TRBV27 to TRBJ1-2, with TRBD1 matching 11 bases. Trimming cost V 4 bases and J 4 bases; bases outside gene matches: 14. Germline loops: CDR1 MNHEY, CDR2 SMNVEV (reference sequence). This CDR3 has 18 amino acids.